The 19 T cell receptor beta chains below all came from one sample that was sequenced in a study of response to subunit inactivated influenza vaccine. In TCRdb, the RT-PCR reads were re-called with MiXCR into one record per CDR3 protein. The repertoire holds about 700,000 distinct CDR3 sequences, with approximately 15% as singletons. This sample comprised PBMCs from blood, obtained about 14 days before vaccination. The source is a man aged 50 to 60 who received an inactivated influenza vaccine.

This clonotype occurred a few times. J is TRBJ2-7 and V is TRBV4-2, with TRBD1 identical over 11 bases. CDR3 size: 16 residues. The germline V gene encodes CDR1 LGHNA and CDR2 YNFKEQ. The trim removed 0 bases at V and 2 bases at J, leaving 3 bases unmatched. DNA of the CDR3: TGTGCCAGCAGCCAAGAAGGACAGGGGGCGACCTACGAGCAGTACTTC. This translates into CASSQEGQGATYEQYF.

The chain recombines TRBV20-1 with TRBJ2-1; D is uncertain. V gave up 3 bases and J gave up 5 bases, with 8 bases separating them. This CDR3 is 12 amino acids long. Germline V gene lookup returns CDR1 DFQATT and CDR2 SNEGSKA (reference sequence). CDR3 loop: CSARIFHNEQFF. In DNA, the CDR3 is TGCAGTGCTAGGATATTCCACAATGAGCAGTTCTTC.

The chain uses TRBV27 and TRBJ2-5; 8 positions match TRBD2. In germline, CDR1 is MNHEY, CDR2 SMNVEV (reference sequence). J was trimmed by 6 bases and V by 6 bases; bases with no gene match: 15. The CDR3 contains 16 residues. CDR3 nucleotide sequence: TGTGCCAGCAGCCCGGTGTGGGCGGGGGGTTTAAAGACCCAGTACTTC. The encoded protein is CASSPVWAGGLKTQYF.

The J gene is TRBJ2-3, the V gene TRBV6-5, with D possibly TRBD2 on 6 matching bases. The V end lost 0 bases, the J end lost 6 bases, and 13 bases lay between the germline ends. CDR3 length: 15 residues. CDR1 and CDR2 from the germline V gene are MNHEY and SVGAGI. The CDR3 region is CASSYSFLGRDTQYF. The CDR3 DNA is TGTGCCAGCAGTTACTCATTTTTAGGGAGGGATACGCAGTATTTT.

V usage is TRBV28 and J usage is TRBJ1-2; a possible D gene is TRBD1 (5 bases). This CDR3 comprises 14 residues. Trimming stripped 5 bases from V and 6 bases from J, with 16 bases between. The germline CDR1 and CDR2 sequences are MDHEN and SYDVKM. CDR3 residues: CASSGGGVKDGYTF. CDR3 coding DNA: TGTGCCAGCAGTGGCGGGGGAGTCAAGGATGGCTACACCTTC.

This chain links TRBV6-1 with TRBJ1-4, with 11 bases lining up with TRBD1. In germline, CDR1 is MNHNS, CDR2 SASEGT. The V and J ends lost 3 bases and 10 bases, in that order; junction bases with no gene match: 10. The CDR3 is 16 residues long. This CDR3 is CASSDELGQGARKLFF. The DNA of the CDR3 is TGTGCCAGCAGTGACGAACTAGGACAGGGGGCGCGAAAACTGTTTTTT.

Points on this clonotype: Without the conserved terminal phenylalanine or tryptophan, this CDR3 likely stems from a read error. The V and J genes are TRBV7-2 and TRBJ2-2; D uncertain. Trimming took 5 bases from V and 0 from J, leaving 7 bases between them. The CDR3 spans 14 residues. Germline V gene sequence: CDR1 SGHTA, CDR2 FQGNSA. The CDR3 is CASSPPANTGELFS. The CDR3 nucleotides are TGTGCCAGCAGCCCCCCGGCGAACACCGGGGAGCTGTTTTCT.

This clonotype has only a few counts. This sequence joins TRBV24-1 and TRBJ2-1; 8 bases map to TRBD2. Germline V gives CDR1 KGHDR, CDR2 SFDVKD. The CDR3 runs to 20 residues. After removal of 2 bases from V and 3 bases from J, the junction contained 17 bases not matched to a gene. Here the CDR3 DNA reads TGTGCCACCAGTGATTCCCCGGGAGGGGCGGCCAGGATAATCTACAATGAGCAGTTCTTC. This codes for CATSDSPGGAARIIYNEQFF.

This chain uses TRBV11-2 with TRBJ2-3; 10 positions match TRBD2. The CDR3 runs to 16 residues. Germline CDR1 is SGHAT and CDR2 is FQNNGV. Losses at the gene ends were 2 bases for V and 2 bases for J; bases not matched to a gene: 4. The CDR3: CASSLRLAGATDTQYF. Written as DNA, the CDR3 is TGTGCCAGCAGCTTAAGGCTAGCGGGGGCCACAGATACGCAGTATTTT.

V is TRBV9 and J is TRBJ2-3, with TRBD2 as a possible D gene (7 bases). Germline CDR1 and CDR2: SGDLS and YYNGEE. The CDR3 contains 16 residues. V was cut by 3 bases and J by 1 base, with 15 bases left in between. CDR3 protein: CASSAYGGQGTDTQYF. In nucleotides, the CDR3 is TGTGCCAGCAGCGCTTACGGGGGGCAGGGCACAGATACGCAGTATTTT.

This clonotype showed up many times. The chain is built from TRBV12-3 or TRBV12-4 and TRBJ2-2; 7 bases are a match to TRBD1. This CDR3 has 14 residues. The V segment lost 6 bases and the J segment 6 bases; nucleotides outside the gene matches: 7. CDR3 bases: TGTGCCAGCAGCTCGCGACAGGGTGCCGGGGAGCTGTTTTTT. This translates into CASSSRQGAGELFF.

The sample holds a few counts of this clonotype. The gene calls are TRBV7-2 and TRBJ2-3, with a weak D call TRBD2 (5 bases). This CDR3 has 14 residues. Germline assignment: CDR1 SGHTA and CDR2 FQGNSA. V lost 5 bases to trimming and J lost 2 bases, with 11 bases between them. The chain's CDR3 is CASSRLAITDTQYF. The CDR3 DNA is TGTGCCAGCAGCCGGCTAGCAATCACAGATACGCAGTATTTT.

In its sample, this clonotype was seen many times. CDR3 bases: TGTGCCAGCAGTCCTAGTGGGACAGGGCTATACTTC. Protein: CASSPSGTGLYF. The rearrangement uses TRBV12-3 or TRBV12-4 and TRBJ2-7; TRBD1 matches 9 bases. This CDR3 region has 12 residues. Trimming removed 5 bases from V and 13 bases from J; junction bases left unmatched: 9.

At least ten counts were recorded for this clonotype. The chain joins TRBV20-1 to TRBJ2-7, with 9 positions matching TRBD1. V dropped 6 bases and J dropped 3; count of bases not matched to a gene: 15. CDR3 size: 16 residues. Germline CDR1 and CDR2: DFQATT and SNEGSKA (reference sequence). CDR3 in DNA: TGCAGTGCACGGGCCCCTCGGGACAGGGCGATCTACGAGCAGTACTTC. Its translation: CSARAPRDRAIYEQYF.

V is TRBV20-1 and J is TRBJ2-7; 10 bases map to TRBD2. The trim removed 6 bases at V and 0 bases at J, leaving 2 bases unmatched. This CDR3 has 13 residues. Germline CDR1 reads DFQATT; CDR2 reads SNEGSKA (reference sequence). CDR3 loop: CSATSGNSYEQYF. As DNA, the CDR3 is TGCAGTGCCACTAGCGGGAACTCCTACGAGCAGTACTTC.

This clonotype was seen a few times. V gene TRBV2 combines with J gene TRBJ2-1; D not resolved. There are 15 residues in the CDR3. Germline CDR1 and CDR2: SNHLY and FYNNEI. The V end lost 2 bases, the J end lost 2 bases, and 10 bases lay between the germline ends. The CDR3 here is CASSERVGTYNEQFF. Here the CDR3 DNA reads TGTGCCAGCAGTGAAAGAGTGGGGACCTACAATGAGCAGTTCTTC.

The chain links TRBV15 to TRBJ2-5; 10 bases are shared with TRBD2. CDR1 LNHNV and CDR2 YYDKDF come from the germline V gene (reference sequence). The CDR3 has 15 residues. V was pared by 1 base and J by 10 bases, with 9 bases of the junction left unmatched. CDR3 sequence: CATSRGGTSARDQYF. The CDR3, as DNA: TGTGCCACCAGCAGAGGGGGGACTAGCGCCCGGGACCAGTACTTC.

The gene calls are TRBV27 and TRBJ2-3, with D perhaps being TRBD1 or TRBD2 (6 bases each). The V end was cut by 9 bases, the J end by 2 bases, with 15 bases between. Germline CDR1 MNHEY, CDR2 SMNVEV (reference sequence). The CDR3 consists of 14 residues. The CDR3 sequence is CASSVEGVTDTQYF. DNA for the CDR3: TGTGCCAGTTCGGTGGAGGGGGTCACAGATACGCAGTATTTT.

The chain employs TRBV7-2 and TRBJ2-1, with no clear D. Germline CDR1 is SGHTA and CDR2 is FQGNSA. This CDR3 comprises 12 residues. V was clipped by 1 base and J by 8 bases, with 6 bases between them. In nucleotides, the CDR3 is TGTGCCAGCAGCTTAGTTGTCTATGAGCAGTTCTTC. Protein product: CASSLVVYEQFF.